Detailed here is one T cell receptor (beta chain). This CDR3 region has 13 residues. CDR1 and CDR2 (germline): SGHTS, YDEGEE. Trimming at V came to 0 bases and at J to 5 bases, leaving 2 bases not matched to a gene. The table came from immunoSEQ multiplex PCR; TCRdb's copy has only in-frame clones and leaves some out. The repertoire holds about 220,000 clones, with less than 85% as singletons. This record belongs to a study of blood T cell repertoires in COVID-19. The sequencing sample was made of peripheral blood. The sequence derives from a woman of 80 years or more with acute or convalescent COVID-19. V and J are TRBV5-8 and TRBJ2-7; 7 bases map to TRBD1. CDR3 nucleotides: TGTGCCAGCAGCTTGGAAGGGGGCGACGAGCAGTACTTC. Translation gives CASSLEGGDEQYF.